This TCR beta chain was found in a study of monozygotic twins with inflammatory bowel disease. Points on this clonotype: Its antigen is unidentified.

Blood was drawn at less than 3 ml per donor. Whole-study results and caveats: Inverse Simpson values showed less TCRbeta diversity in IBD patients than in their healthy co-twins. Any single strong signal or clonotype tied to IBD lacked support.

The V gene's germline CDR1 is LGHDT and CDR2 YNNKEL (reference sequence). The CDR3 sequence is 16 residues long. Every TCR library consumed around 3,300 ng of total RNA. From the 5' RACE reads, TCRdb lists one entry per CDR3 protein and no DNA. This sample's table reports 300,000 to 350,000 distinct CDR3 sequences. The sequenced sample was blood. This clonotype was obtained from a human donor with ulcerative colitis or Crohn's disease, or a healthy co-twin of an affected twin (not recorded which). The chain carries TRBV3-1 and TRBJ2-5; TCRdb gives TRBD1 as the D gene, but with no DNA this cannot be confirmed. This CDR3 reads CASSRGTGTLWETQYF.